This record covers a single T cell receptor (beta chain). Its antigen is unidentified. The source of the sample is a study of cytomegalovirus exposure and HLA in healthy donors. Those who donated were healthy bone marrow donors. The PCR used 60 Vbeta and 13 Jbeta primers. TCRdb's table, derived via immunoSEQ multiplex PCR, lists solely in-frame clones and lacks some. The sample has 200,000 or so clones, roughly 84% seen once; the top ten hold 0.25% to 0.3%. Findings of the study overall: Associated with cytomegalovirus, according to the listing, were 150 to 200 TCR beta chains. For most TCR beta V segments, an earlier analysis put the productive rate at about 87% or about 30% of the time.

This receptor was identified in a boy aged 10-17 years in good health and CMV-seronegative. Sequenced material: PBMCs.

This CDR3 reads CAISLAGGLSSYEQYF. The CDR3 coding sequence is TGTGCCATCAGTTTAGCGGGGGGCCTAAGCTCCTACGAGCAGTACTTC. The gene calls are TRBV10-3 and TRBJ2-7, with TRBD2 matching over 10 bases. The CDR3 consists of 16 residues. V lost 5 bases and J lost 0; bases outside the gene matches: 7. Germline-derived CDR1 and CDR2 are ENHRY and SYGVKD.